This section outlines one T cell receptor (beta chain) sequence together with its context. As yet, its antigen is unknown. V was clipped by 4 bases and J by 7 bases, with 8 bases between them. The CDR3 contains 13 residues. The germline V gene encodes CDR1 SNHLY and CDR2 FYNNEI. The data were obtained in a study of T cells in localized non-small cell lung cancer. Points from the study as a whole: Tumor samples were not multi-region, leaving intratumor heterogeneity unexcluded. A median of 57 of the top 100 tumor clones appeared in adjacent lung, which was paired and uninvolved. A denser population of T cells in blood accompanied longer overall survival.

Measured with immunoSEQ multiplex PCR; TCRdb has only the in-frame clones, and not every one. The table includes fewer than 40,000 clones, approximately 85% detected once. The TCR originated in a woman aged 40-75 years with stage III lung adenocarcinoma. The source was peripheral blood mononuclear cells, collected before any cancer treatment. The chain carries TRBV2 and TRBJ1-6; possible D gene TRBD1, 5 bases. CDR3 nucleotides: TGTGCCAGCAGTGCGGGGGACAATTCACCCCTCCACTTT. It specifies CASSAGDNSPLHF.